This paragraph covers one T cell receptor (beta chain) sequence. Antigen specificity is unknown. This sample was included in a study of cytomegalovirus exposure and HLA in healthy donors. Study observations and caveats: Most observed TCR sequences were rare, whereas some public TCRs were detected in many donors.

60 Vbeta and 13 Jbeta primers were used in PCR. Clones were read by immunoSEQ multiplex PCR, and TCRdb kept only the in-frame ones, dropping some. The table has approximately 100,000 clones, 70% to 85% seen once. CDR1 and CDR2 from the germline V gene are DFQATT and SNEGSKA (reference sequence). CDR3 length: 10 residues. V lost 5 bases to trimming and J lost 2 bases, with 3 bases between them. Sequencing input: PBMCs. The chain couples TRBV20-1 to TRBJ2-5; D is unresolved. This receptor was taken from a boy between 10 and 17 years old in good health and CMV-seronegative. The CDR3 protein is CSAEQETQYF. The CDR3 DNA sequence: TGCAGTGCTGAGCAAGAGACCCAGTACTTC.